This passage covers 13 T cell receptor beta chains from one sample sequenced in a study of CD8 T cells in Susac syndrome. RNA, at about 0.45 to 1 ug, was reverse transcribed with random hexamers. TCRdb re-derived calls from the immunoSEQ multiplex PCR reads in MiXCR, one entry per CDR3 protein. The data show some 250,000 distinct CDR3 sequences, approximately 95% seen once. Sequencing was carried out using CD4+ T cells from PBMCs. These receptors originate from a human donor with Susac syndrome.

V is TRBV5-5 and J is TRBJ2-7, with D possibly TRBD2 on 5 matching bases. Trimming left V 2 bases short and J 0 bases short, with 9 bases between. Germline values: CDR1 SGHKS, CDR2 YYEKEE (reference sequence). This CDR3 has 14 residues. CDR3 amino acids: CASSFELDSYEQYF. The CDR3 DNA follows: TGTGCCAGCAGCTTCGAACTAGACTCCTACGAGCAGTACTTC.

V and J are TRBV29-1 and TRBJ2-7, with 9 bases identical to TRBD2. With V trimmed by 6 bases and J by 4 bases, 10 bases remained unmatched. The germline V gene encodes CDR1 SQVTM and CDR2 ANQGSEA. The CDR3 contains 14 residues. CDR3 residues: CSVAFSGSLYEQYF. CDR3 DNA sequence: TGCAGCGTAGCCTTTAGCGGGAGCCTGTACGAGCAGTACTTC.

CDR3 sequence: CASSGRRWDTQYF. CDR3 nucleotide sequence: TGTGCCAGCAGCGGCAGGAGGTGGGATACGCAGTATTTT. The V and J genes are TRBV9 and TRBJ2-3, with TRBD2 as a possible D gene (5 bases). This CDR3 contains 13 residues. Germline CDR1 and CDR2: SGDLS and YYNGEE. V was cut by 3 bases and J by 6 bases, with 11 bases left in between.

The chain employs TRBV30 and TRBJ1-1; D not certain. Between the trimmed V and J ends, which lost 1 base and 4 bases, there was a span of 10 bases. The CDR3 sequence is 13 residues long. The germline gives CDR1 GTSNPN, CDR2 SVGIG (reference sequence). The CDR3 region is CAWSEGQATEAFF. The CDR3 nucleotides read TGTGCCTGGAGTGAAGGGCAGGCCACTGAAGCTTTCTTT.

CDR3 region: CATSDAGDRTYEQYF. CDR3 nucleotides: TGTGCCACCAGTGATGCAGGCGACAGAACCTACGAGCAGTACTTC. The genes are TRBV24-1 and TRBJ2-7, with D maybe TRBD1 (5 bases). This CDR3 has 15 residues. V was pared by 3 bases and J by 2 bases, with 13 bases between. Germline-derived CDR1 and CDR2 are KGHDR and SFDVKD.

This clonotype showed up just once. V usage is TRBV2 and J usage is TRBJ2-1, with D perhaps TRBD2 (6 bases). CDR1 and CDR2 (germline): SNHLY, FYNNEI. V was cut by 7 bases and J by 7 bases, with 11 bases left in between. This CDR3 has 12 residues. Written as DNA, the CDR3 is TGTGCCAGCATGTCTGGGGGGAATGAGCAGTTCTTC. This codes for CASMSGGNEQFF.

The chain carries TRBV29-1 and TRBJ1-1; D is ambiguous. The CDR3 has 13 residues. V was pared by 5 bases and J by 4 bases, with 14 bases between. Per germline, CDR1 SQVTM and CDR2 ANQGSEA. The CDR3 sequence: CSVSHRKGTEAFF. The DNA for the CDR3 is TGCAGCGTTTCCCATCGTAAGGGCACTGAAGCTTTCTTT.

This chain joins TRBV9 and TRBJ2-1, with 10 bases aligning to TRBD2. This CDR3 comprises 15 residues. Germline assignment: CDR1 SGDLS and CDR2 YYNGEE. V lost 0 bases, J lost 9 bases, and 6 bases stayed unmatched. The DNA of the CDR3 is TGTGCCAGCAGCGTAGACACTAGCGGGAACACTGAGCAGTTCTTC. This gives the protein CASSVDTSGNTEQFF.

V is TRBV27 and J is TRBJ2-3, with D tentatively TRBD1 or TRBD2 (6 bases each). Trimming stripped 6 bases from V and 2 bases from J, with 21 bases between. The CDR3 spans 17 residues. CDR1 MNHEY and CDR2 SMNVEV come from the germline V gene (reference sequence). CDR3 amino acids: CASSRRGVGTDTDTQYF. DNA of the CDR3: TGTGCCAGCAGCCGAAGGGGGGTTGGGACGGACACAGATACGCAGTATTTT.

The chain links TRBV3-1 to TRBJ1-5; D unresolved. Trimming cost V 1 base and J 2 bases, with 9 bases left between them. Per germline, CDR1 LGHDT and CDR2 YNNKEL (reference sequence). The CDR3 extends over 15 amino acids. CDR3 DNA: TGTGCCAGCAGCCAAGGGTCCGGCGGCAATCAGCCCCAGCATTTT. Translation gives CASSQGSGGNQPQHF.

This sequence joins TRBV29-1 and TRBJ2-5; D is uncertain. The V end lost 4 bases, the J end lost 6 bases, and 15 bases lay between the germline ends. The length of the CDR3 is 13 residues. Germline values: CDR1 SQVTM, CDR2 ANQGSEA. The CDR3 spells CSVGFMSTKTQYF. The CDR3 DNA sequence: TGCAGCGTTGGGTTTATGAGTACAAAGACCCAGTACTTC.

J is TRBJ2-5 and V is TRBV5-1; no clear D gene. Looked up from germline, CDR1 is SGHRS and CDR2 is YFSETQ. This CDR3 has 14 residues. The V gene lost 0 bases and the J gene lost 2 bases, with 8 bases spanning the gap. The CDR3 DNA is TGCGCCAGCAGCTTGGTGGTAGGACAAGAGACCCAGTACTTC. Its translation is CASSLVVGQETQYF.

The CDR3 is CSARDPPAGRENEQFF. The CDR3 nucleotides are TGCAGTGCTAGAGATCCACCAGCGGGAAGGGAAAATGAGCAGTTCTTC. The chain has TRBV20-1 and TRBJ2-1; 7 nucleotides line up with TRBD2. The germline V gene has CDR1 DFQATT and CDR2 SNEGSKA (reference sequence). After removal of 0 bases from V and 7 bases from J, the junction contained 12 bases not matched to a gene. The CDR3 spans 16 residues.